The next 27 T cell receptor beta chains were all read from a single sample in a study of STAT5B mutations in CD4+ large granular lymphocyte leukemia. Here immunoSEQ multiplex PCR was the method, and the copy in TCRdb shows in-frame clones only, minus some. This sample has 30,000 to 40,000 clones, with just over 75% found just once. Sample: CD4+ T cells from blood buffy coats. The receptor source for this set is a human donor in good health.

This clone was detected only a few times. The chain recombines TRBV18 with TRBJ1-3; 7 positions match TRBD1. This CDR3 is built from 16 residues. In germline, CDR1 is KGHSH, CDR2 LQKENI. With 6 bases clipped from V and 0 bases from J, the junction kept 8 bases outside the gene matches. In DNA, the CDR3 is TGTGCCAGCTCGGCGGGACAGATAAACTCTGGAAACACCATATATTTT. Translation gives CASSAGQINSGNTIYF.

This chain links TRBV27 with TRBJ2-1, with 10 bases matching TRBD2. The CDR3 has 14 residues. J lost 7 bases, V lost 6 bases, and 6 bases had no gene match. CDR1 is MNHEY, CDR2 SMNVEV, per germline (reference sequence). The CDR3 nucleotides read TGTGCCAGCAGGAGGACTAGCGGCGGGAATGAGCAGTTCTTC. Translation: CASRRTSGGNEQFF.

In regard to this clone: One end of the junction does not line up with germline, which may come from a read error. As DNA, the CDR3 is TGTGCCAGCAGCTTAGGGGGCGGCTCCAACAATGAGCAGTTCTTC. It is translated as CASSLGGGSNNEQFF. The gene calls are TRBV7-9 and TRBJ2-1, with a weak D call TRBD1 (5 bases). Germline lookup yields CDR1 SEHNR and CDR2 FQNEAQ (reference sequence). The CDR3 runs 15 residues.

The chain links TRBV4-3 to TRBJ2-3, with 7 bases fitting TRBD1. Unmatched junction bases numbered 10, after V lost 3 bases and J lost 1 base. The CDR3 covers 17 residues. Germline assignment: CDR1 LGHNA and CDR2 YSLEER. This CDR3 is CASSQGTRQGGTDTQYF. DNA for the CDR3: TGCGCCAGCAGCCAGGGAACCCGACAGGGAGGCACAGATACGCAGTATTTT.

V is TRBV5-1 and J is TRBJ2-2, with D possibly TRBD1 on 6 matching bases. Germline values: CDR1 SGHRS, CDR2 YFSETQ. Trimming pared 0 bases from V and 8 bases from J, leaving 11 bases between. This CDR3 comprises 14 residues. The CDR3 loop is CASSLDREMGELFF. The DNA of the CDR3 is TGCGCCAGCAGCTTGGACAGGGAGATGGGGGAGCTGTTTTTT.

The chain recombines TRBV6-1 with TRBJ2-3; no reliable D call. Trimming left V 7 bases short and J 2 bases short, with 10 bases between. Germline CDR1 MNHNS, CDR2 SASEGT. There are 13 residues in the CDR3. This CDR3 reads CASTTIFTDTQYF. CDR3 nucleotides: TGTGCCAGCACCACGATTTTCACAGATACGCAGTATTTT.

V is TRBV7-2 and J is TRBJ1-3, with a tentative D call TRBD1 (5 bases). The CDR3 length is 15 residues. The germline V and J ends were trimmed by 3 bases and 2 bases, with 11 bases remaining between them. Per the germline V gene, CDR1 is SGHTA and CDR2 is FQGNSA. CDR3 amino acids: CASSFWAGPGNTIYF. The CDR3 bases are TGTGCCAGCAGCTTCTGGGCAGGGCCTGGAAACACCATATATTTT.

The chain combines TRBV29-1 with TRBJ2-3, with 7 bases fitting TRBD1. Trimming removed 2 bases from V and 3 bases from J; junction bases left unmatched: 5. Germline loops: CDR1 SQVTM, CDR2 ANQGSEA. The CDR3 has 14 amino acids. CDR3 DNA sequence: TGCAGCGTTGAAAGGTTGGGACAGACAGATACGCAGTATTTT. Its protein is CSVERLGQTDTQYF.

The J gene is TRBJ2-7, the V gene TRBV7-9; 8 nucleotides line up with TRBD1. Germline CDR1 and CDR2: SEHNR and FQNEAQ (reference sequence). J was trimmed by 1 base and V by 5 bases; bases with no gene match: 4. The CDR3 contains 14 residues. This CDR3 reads CASSRTGSSYEQYF. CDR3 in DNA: TGTGCCAGCAGCCGGACAGGGTCGTCCTACGAGCAGTACTTC.

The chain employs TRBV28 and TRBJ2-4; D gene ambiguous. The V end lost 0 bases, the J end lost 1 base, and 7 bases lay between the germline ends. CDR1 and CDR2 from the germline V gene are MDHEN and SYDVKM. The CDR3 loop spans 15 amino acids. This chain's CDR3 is CASSLWGPAKNIQYF. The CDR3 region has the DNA TGTGCCAGCAGTTTATGGGGTCCGGCCAAAAACATTCAGTACTTC.

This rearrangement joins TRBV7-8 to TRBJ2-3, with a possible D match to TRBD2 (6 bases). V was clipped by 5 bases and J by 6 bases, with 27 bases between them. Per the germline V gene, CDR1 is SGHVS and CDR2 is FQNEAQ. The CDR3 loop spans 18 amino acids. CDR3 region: CASSIWIVGGTPRDTQYF. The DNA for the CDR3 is TGTGCCAGCAGCATCTGGATTGTGGGCGGGACCCCGCGGGATACGCAGTATTTT.

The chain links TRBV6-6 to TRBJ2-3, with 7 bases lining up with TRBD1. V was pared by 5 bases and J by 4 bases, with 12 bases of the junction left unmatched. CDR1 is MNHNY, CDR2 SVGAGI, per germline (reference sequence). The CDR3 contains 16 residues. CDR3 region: CASSPGAGGRSDTQYF. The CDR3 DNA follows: TGTGCCAGCAGTCCCGGGGCAGGGGGTAGGTCAGATACGCAGTATTTT.

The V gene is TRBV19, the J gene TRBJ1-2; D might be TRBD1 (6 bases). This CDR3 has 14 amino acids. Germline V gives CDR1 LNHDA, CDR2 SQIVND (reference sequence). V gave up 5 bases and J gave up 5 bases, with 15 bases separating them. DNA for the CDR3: TGTGCCAGTAGTGTACAGGGTCCTCTTTATGGCTACACCTTC. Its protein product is CASSVQGPLYGYTF.

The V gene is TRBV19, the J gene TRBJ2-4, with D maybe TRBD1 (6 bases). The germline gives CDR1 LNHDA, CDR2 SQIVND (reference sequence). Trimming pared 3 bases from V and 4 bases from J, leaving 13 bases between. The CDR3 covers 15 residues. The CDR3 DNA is TGTGCCAGTAGTATTTCAGGGGAAGGGAAAAACATTCAGTACTTC. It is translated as CASSISGEGKNIQYF.

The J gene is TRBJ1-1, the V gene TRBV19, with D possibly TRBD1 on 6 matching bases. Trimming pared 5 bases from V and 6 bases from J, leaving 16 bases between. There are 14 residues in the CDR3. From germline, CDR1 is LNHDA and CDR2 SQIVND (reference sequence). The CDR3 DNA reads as TGTGCCAGTAGTCCGGCCGGGACATTCCCTGAAGCTTTCTTT. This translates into CASSPAGTFPEAFF.

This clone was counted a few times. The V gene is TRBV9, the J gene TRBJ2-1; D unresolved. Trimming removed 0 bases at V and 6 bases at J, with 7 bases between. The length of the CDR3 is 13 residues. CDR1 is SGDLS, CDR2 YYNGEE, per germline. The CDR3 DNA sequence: TGTGCCAGCAGCGTAGACTTGGGCAATGAGCAGTTCTTC. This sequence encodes CASSVDLGNEQFF.

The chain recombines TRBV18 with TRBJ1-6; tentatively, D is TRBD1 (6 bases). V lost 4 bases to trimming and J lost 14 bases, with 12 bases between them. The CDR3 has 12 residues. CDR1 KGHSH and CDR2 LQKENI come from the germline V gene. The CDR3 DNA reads TGTGCCAGCTCACAGGACAGAACGACCCTCCACTTT. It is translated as CASSQDRTTLHF.

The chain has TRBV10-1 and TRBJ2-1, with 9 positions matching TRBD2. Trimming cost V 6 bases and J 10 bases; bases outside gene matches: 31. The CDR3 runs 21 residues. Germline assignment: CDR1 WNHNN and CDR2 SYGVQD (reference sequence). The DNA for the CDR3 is TGCGCCAGCAGCCCTGGGTACCGCCTTGCCGTTGGTAGCGGGAGCCCGGACGAGCAGTTCTTC. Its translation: CASSPGYRLAVGSGSPDEQFF.

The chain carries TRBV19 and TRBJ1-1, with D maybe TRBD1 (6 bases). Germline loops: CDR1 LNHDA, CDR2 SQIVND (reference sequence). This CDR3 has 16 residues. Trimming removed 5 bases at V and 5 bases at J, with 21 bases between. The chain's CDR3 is CASSSPPTGGWTEAFF. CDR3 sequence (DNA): TGTGCCAGTAGTTCTCCCCCGACAGGTGGATGGACTGAAGCTTTCTTT.

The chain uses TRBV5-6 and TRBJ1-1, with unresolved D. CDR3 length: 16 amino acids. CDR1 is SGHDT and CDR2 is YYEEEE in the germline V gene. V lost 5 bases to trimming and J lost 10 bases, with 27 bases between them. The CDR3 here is CASSLLGSSALSGAFF. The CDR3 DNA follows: TGTGCCAGCAGTCTCCTAGGGTCGTCCGCATTATCTGGAGCTTTCTTT.

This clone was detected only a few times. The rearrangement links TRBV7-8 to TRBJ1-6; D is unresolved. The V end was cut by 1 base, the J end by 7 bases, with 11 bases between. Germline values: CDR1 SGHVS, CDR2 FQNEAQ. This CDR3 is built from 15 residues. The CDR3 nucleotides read TGTGCCAGCAGCTTAGACACGGTGGGGAATTCACCCCTCCACTTT. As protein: CASSLDTVGNSPLHF.

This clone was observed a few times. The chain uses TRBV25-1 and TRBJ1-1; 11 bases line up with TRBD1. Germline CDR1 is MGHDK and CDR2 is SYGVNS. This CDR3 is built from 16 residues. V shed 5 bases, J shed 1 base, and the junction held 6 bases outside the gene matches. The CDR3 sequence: CASSWDRGYGNTEAFF. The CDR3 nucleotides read TGTGCCAGCAGTTGGGACAGGGGGTACGGGAACACTGAAGCTTTCTTT. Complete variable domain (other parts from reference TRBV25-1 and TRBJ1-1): EADIYQTPRYLVIGTGKKITLECSQTMGHDKMYWYQQDPGMELHLIHYSYGVNSTEKGDLSSESTVSRIRTEHFPLTLESARPSHTSQYLCASSWDRGYGNTEAFFGQGTRLTVV.

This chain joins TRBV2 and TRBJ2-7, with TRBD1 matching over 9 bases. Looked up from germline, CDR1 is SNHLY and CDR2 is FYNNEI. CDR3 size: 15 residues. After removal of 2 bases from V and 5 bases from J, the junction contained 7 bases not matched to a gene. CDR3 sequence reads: CASSETGTGKNEQYF. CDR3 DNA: TGTGCCAGCAGTGAAACTGGGACAGGGAAGAACGAGCAGTACTTC. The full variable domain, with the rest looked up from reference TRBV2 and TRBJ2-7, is EPEVTQTPSHQVTQMGQEVILRCVPISNHLYFYWYRQILGQKVEFLVSFYNNEISEKSEIFDDQFSVERPDGSNFTLKIRSTKLEDSAMYFCASSETGTGKNEQYFGPGTRLTVT.

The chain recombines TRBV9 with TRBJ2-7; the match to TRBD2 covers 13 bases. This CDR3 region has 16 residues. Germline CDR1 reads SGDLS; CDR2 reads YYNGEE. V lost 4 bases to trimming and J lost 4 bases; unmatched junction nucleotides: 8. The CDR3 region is CASSLGLAGVVYEQYF. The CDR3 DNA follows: TGTGCCAGCAGCTTAGGACTAGCGGGAGTAGTTTACGAGCAGTACTTC.

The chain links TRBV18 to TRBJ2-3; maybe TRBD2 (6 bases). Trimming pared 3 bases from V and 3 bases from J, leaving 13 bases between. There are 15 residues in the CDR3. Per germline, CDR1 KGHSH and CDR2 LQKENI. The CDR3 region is CASSPGAGPTDTQYF. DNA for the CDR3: TGTGCCAGCTCACCTGGAGCGGGCCCTACAGATACGCAGTATTTT. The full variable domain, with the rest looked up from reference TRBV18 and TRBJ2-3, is NAGVMQNPRHLVRRRGQEARLRCSPMKGHSHVYWYRQLPEEGLKFMVYLQKENIIDESGMPKERFSAEFPKEGPSILRIQQVVRGDSAAYFCASSPGAGPTDTQYFGPGTRLTVL.

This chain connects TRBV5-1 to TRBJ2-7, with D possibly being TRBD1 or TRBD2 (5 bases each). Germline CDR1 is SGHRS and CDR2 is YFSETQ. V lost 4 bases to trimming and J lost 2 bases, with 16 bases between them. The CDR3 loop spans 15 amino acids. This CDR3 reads CASSASGTETYEQYF. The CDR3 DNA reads TGCGCCAGCAGCGCGTCGGGGACGGAGACCTACGAGCAGTACTTC. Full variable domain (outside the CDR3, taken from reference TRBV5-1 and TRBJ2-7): KAGVTQTPRYLIKTRGQQVTLSCSPISGHRSVSWYQQTPGQGLQFLFEYFSETQRNKGNFPGRFSGRQFSNSRSEMNVSTLELGDSALYLCASSASGTETYEQYFGPGTRLTVT.

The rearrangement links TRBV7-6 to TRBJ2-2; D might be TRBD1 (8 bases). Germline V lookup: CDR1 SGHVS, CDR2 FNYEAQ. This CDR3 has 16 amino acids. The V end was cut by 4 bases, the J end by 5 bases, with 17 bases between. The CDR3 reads CASSSGQGGWTGELFF. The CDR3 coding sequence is TGTGCCAGCAGCTCAGGACAGGGAGGGTGGACCGGGGAGCTGTTTTTT.